Sequencing of this T cell receptor beta chain was carried out in a study of blood T cell repertoires in COVID-19. V was clipped by 2 bases and J by 3 bases, with 13 bases between them. The germline V gene has CDR1 ENHRY and CDR2 SYGVKD. The CDR3 length is 15 residues. Sequencing was performed with immunoSEQ multiplex PCR; in TCRdb, only in-frame clones are kept and a portion is missing. Among 85,000 to 120,000 clones listed, more than 80% were seen once. Sequenced: peripheral blood. The V call is TRBV10-3, the J call TRBJ1-1; maybe TRBD1 (5 bases). The TCR was taken from a woman aged 60-75 years with acute or convalescent COVID-19. Here the CDR3 reads CAISEMGGGDTEAFF. CDR3 sequence (DNA): TGTGCCATCAGTGAGATGGGGGGAGGGGACACTGAAGCTTTCTTT.